This T cell receptor beta chain was profiled in a study of shared clonotypes between healthy human individuals (TCRdb year 2020). As for the study more broadly: A couple of women and a few men aged 18 to 49 years were included in the cohort. The study deeply sequenced blood TCR repertoires of five healthy adults to estimate repertoire size and the extent of clonotype sharing between individuals. Each donor's leukapheresis produced roughly between roughly 0.94 and 9.5 billion PBMCs. For each donor, three plates each were used for CD4 naive and CD4 memory, two plates were used for CD8 naive, and one plate was used for CD8 memory. To increase sequencing depth and limit assay-specific biases, TCR repertoire library preparation and sequencing were carried out by different laboratories using diverse techniques. General findings and caveats noted by the study authors: Estimated clonotype richness was generally larger for naive than for memory subsets. Pairwise subsampling indicated that sequencing depth was expected to affect the degree of clonotype sharing among donors. Across four donors, roughly 5.4% of naive CD4, approximately 3.5% of naive CD8, 2% to 2.5% of memory CD4, and approximately 0.4% of memory CD8 clonotypes were shared. Even with the large sequencing depth, rarefaction of the sorted-subset datasets indicated that sequencing was incomplete. Sampling was restricted to blood, and TCR repertoires in tissue are likely to differ from TCR repertoires in blood. Clonotypes shared by all four sorted-subset donors showed higher generation probabilities than non-shared clonotypes. Because the study included a small number of donors, the genetic and exposure-history diversity represented was limited.

TCR CDR3 regions were amplified from genomic DNA by multiplex PCR using the deep immunoSEQ assay. Extracted genomic DNA from each cell subset was distributed evenly across all wells of several immunoSEQ 96-well plates, and each plate was treated as a replicate. For sorted subsets, around 0.2 ug genomic DNA, equal to 25,000 to 35,000 T cell genomes, was loaded into each replicate PCR. The purified libraries were quantified using a Qubit 3.0 fluorometer, sized with a Bioanalyzer 2100, and then quantified again using the KAPA Library Quantification kit. Every immunoSEQ 96-well plate was sequenced on a separate single-read 150-cycle Illumina NextSeq 550 flow cell. On the study's bioinformatics: Because only junctional sequences without quality scores were contained in the immunoSEQ output, filtering matching that applied to full-length reads could not be performed. To assign V/J genes and CDR3, sequences were annotated against IMGT germline references using PyIR, a Python wrapper for IgBLAST v1.9. Reads were removed for weak V/J assignments (E-value above 1e-6), missing CDR3, stop codons, out-of-frame junctions, or ambiguous translated residues. A V3J clonotype was defined by an identical inferred V gene, J gene, and CDR3 amino acid sequence. Percentage overlap between repertoires was calculated by dividing the number of shared unique clonotypes by the size of the smaller repertoire. RTK rarefaction, the Chao1 estimator, and Recon v2.1 estimates of unobserved clonotypes were used to assess repertoire richness. Generation probabilities for all TCRbeta clonotypes obtained by the gDNA method from four donors were computed using OLGA. TCRdb stores this immuneACCESS table with in-frame sequences only. Part of the clones is absent; in the studies checked, under half of the shortfall reflects unresolved V genes, and no reason is known for the rest. The V and J calls and the clone size are those of that table, but D and trimming were determined from the DNA. The sample contains about 600,000 clones, roughly 97% of them found a single time. The top ten clones comprise around 0.058% of the sample.

About this clone: There is no known antigen for this receptor. No quality values exist for individual bases; no much larger clone is one base distant.

Healthy HIV-negative adults with no recently reported acute infections or vaccinations were included as donors. All donors were Caucasian adults living in Nashville, Tennessee, USA. CD4+ T cells were enriched by magnetic negative selection; naive cells were then positively selected on CD45RA, and the negative fraction formed the memory subset. Blood was obtained by leukapheresis, after which PBMCs were separated by Ficoll-Histopaque density gradient centrifugation and cryopreserved in liquid nitrogen vapor phase. Analytical flow cytometry was used to check the purity and quantity of each magnetically sorted T cell population. Genomic DNA was isolated from every sorted fraction and measured by UV absorbance on a Nanodrop 2000c. Reading from cysteine to phenylalanine, the CDR3 counts 13 amino acids. This entry keeps only the CDR3 DNA: 39 bases, framed from base 1. Deletion took 10 bases off V and 8 bases off J, with a span of 17 bases between the germline ends. From the germline V gene (reference sequence), CDR1 is MNHNY and CDR2 is SVGAGI.

The source material was naive CD4+ T cells sorted from blood. The sample's cell subset or site, from its label and the paper: CD45RA+ positively selected. The sequence joins TRBV6-6 to TRBJ1-4; the D segment could be TRBD1, given 6 matching bases. The TCR sequence derives from a woman under 40 in good health. Here is the DNA: TGTGCCACGAGGGGGTTAGAAGGGGAAAAACTGTTTTTT. It translates as CATRGLEGEKLFF.